This record looks at one T cell receptor beta chain sequence and its context. Its target is unknown. The sample comes from a study of T cell responses to AZD1222 COVID-19 vaccine. Study-level information: Some second doses came at about 4 weeks and others at about 12 weeks; these were pooled.

Generated by immunoSEQ multiplex PCR, the TCRdb table keeps only in-frame clones and is missing some. The sample lists under 200,000 clones; 85% to 95% were seen once. Germline CDR1 and CDR2: MGHRA and YSYEKL. V was clipped by 0 bases and J by 4 bases, with 9 bases between them. The CDR3 contains 14 residues. Study results and caveats: A mostly white British donor set with more females was recruited, and clonal diversity was possibly underestimated. Variant regions that are unmutated are reportedly the target of nearly half of spike-specific TCRs.

This sequence was found in an adult in good health. The sequenced sample was peripheral blood, obtained on day 0 of AZD1222 vaccination. The J gene is TRBJ1-2, the V gene TRBV4-1, with D perhaps TRBD1 (6 bases). CDR3 nucleotides: TGCGCCAGCAGCCAAGACGGCAGGGGCTATGGCTACACCTTC. As protein: CASSQDGRGYGYTF.